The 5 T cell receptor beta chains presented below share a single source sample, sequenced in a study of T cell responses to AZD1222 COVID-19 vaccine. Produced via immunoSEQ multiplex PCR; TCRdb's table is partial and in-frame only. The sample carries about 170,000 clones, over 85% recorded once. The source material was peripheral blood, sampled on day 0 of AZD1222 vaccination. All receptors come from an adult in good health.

Here the CDR3 reads CASSLAVGRVVTEAFF. As DNA, the CDR3 is TGTGCCAGCAGCCTGGCGGTGGGGCGCGTGGTGACTGAAGCTTTCTTT. The chain uses TRBV5-5 and TRBJ1-1, with D tentatively TRBD1 (5 bases). Trimming pared 4 bases from V and 5 bases from J, leaving 21 bases between. In germline, CDR1 is SGHKS, CDR2 YYEKEE (reference sequence). CDR3 length: 16 residues.

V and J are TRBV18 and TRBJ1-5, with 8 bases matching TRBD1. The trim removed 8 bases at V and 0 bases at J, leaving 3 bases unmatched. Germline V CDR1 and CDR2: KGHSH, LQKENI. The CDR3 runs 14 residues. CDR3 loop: CASDRGYSNQPQHF. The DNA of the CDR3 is TGTGCCAGCGACAGGGGTTATAGCAATCAGCCCCAGCATTTT.

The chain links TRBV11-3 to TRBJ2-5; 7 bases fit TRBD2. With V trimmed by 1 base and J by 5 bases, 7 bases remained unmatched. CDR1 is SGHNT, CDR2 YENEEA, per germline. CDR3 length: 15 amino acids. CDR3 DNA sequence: TGTGCCAGCAGCTTAGGGGAGCGGGGACTGGAGACCCAGTACTTC. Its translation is CASSLGERGLETQYF. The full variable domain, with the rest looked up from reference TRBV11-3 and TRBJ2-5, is EAGVVQSPRYKIIEKKQPVAFWCNPISGHNTLYWYLQNLGQGPELLIRYENEEAVDDSQLPKDRFSAERLKGVDSTLKIQPAELGDSAVYLCASSLGERGLETQYFGPGTRLLVL.

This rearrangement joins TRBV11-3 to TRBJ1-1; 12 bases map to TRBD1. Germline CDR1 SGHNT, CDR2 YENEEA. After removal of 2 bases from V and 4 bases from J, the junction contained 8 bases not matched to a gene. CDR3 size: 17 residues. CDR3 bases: TGTGCCAGCAGCTTATCCGGGACAGGGGGCGCGGGCACTGAAGCTTTCTTT. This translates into CASSLSGTGGAGTEAFF.

The CDR3: CASSGQGSPSYEQYF. As DNA, the CDR3 is TGTGCCAGCAGTGGTCAGGGGAGCCCCTCCTACGAGCAGTACTTC. The rearrangement uses TRBV2 and TRBJ2-7; D perhaps matches TRBD1 (6 bases). Trimming cost V 4 bases and J 0 bases, with 13 bases left between them. CDR3 length: 15 amino acids. CDR1 and CDR2 (germline): SNHLY, FYNNEI.